This entry features one T cell receptor (beta chain) sequence. The target antigen is unknown. Other DNA sequences in the sample encode the same CDR3. Documented treatment: about 20 received Ad26.COV2.S at low or high dose, single or two shots; about 5 received placebo; per-sample allocation not given. Day 63 following the first vaccine or placebo injection was when the samples were taken. This specimen comes from a study of Ad26.COV2.S vaccination and SARS-CoV-2 variants. The CDR3 consists of 16 residues. Germline V gives CDR1 LNHNV, CDR2 YYDKDF (reference sequence). V was trimmed by 0 bases and J by 0 bases, leaving 9 bases between them. Study conclusions and caveats: Compared with placebo recipients, vaccine recipients had higher spike-specific TCR breadth.

Only in-frame clones appear in the TCRdb table, and some are missing; sequencing was by immunoSEQ multiplex PCR. This repertoire shows about 350,000 clones, around 86% found once; its top ten account for 3.4%. The receptor's source is a person aged 18 to 59 who received the Ad26.COV2.S COVID-19 vaccine or a placebo. The V call is TRBV15, the J call TRBJ1-3, with D possibly TRBD1 on 6 matching bases. Sequencing was performed on peripheral blood, taken in a trial of Ad26.COV2.S vaccine versus placebo. The CDR3 sequence is CATSRDRGSSGNTIYF. The CDR3 bases are TGTGCCACCAGCAGAGACAGGGGCAGCTCTGGAAACACCATATATTTT.